The 5 T cell receptor beta chains listed next were all sequenced from one sample in a study of CD8 T cells in ankylosing spondylitis. TCRdb itself ran the 5' RACE reads through MiXCR, one entry per CDR3 protein. The table lists roughly 230,000 distinct CDR3 sequences, about 10% of them singletons. The sequenced sample was blood, either unsorted or a sorted T cell fraction (not recorded which). These receptors all come from a male donor with ankylosing spondylitis or in good health (not recorded which).

This clonotype was counted a few times. The gene calls are TRBV18 and TRBJ2-1, with 7 nucleotides matching TRBD2. The germline gives CDR1 KGHSH, CDR2 LQKENI. The CDR3 has 16 amino acids. J gave up 7 bases and V 8 bases, and 17 bases lay outside the gene matches. CDR3 amino acids: CASRPGGASGGNEQFF. The CDR3 DNA is TGTGCCAGCCGACCAGGTGGGGCTAGCGGCGGAAATGAGCAGTTCTTC.

This clonotype was found many times. The chain has TRBV2 and TRBJ2-5, with D possibly matching TRBD1 (7 bases). Germline V gene data show CDR1 as SNHLY and CDR2 as FYNNEI. Trimming pared 4 bases from V and 5 bases from J, leaving 29 bases between. The CDR3 loop spans 19 amino acids. Written as DNA, the CDR3 is TGTGCCAGCAGTGGTCGAGGTGGAGGGGGCGGTTTTTTATATGAGACCCAGTACTTC. Amino acid sequence: CASSGRGGGGGFLYETQYF. The full variable domain, with the rest looked up from reference TRBV2 and TRBJ2-5, is EPEVTQTPSHQVTQMGQEVILRCVPISNHLYFYWYRQILGQKVEFLVSFYNNEISEKSEIFDDQFSVERPDGSNFTLKIRSTKLEDSAMYFCASSGRGGGGGFLYETQYFGPGTRLLVL.

This clonotype has ten or more counts. This chain joins TRBV20-1 and TRBJ2-3, with D tentatively TRBD1 (6 bases). Trimming cost V 7 bases and J 2 bases, with 19 bases left between them. CDR3 size: 15 residues. Germline CDR1 DFQATT, CDR2 SNEGSKA (reference sequence). CDR3 sequence reads: CSVAPRTVITDTQYF. The DNA for the CDR3 is TGCAGTGTCGCCCCTAGGACAGTTATCACAGATACGCAGTATTTT.

This clonotype was seen many times. The chain recombines TRBV10-3 with TRBJ1-1; D is ambiguous. Germline assignment: CDR1 ENHRY and CDR2 SYGVKD. The CDR3 length is 16 residues. V was clipped by 0 bases and J by 0 bases, with 11 bases between them. Here the CDR3 DNA reads TGTGCCATCAGTGAGTCCATGGACCCCGTGAACACTGAAGCTTTCTTT. Translated, it gives CAISESMDPVNTEAFF.

This clonotype was recorded many times. The V and J genes are TRBV25-1 and TRBJ1-4; a weak D match, TRBD1 (6 bases). Germline V gene lookup returns CDR1 MGHDK and CDR2 SYGVNS. Trimming removed 3 bases at V and 4 bases at J, with 12 bases between. The CDR3 has 15 residues. In DNA form, the CDR3 reads TGTGCCAGCAGTGACGGGGGCGCAGTTAATGAAAAACTGTTTTTT. This encodes CASSDGGAVNEKLFF.